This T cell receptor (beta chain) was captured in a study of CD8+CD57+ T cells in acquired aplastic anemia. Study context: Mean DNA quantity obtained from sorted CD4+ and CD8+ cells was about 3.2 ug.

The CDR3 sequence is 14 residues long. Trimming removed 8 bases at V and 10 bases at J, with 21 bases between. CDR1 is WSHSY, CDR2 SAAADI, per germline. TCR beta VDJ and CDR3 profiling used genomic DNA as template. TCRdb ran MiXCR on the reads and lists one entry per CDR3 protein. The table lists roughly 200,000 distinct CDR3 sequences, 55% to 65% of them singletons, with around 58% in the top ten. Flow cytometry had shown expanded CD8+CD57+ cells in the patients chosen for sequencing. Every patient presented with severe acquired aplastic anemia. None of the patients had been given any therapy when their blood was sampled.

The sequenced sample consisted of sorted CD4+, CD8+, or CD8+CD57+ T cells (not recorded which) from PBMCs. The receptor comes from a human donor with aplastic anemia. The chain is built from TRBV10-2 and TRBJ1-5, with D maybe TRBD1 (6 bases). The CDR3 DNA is TGCGCCAGCGGACTGAGGGGGGGCCCTCCTCCCCAGCATTTT. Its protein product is CASGLRGGPPPQHF.